A single sample is the source of the 18 T cell receptor beta chains below, sequenced in a study of T cells in Graves' hyperthyroidism and ophthalmopathy. TCR beta CDR3 sequences were amplified from RNA transcripts. The HTBI primer set was used in a first-round RT-PCR of the TCR CDR3. TCRdb processed the multiplex PCR reads anew with MiXCR; each CDR3 protein has one entry. The table lists 550,000 to 700,000 distinct CDR3 sequences, about half of them singletons. The sample taken for sequencing was peripheral blood or thyroid tissue (not recorded which). The receptors shown here come from an adult woman with Graves' disease, either hyperthyroidism or ophthalmopathy (not recorded which).

The chain couples TRBV4-1 to TRBJ2-6, with 9 bases lining up with TRBD1. V gave up 3 bases and J gave up 0 bases; unmatched junction bases: 9. Looked up from germline, CDR1 is MGHRA and CDR2 is YSYEKL. CDR3 length: 19 amino acids. The CDR3 DNA sequence: TGCGCCAGCAGCCAGGAACCGGGACAGGGCGACTCTGGGGCCAACGTCCTGACTTTC. The encoded protein is CASSQEPGQGDSGANVLTF.

CDR3 loop: CASSSQGPRNSPLHF. The DNA for the CDR3 is TGTGCCAGCAGCTCACAGGGTCCCCGGAATTCACCCCTCCACTTT. The V and J genes are TRBV7-9 and TRBJ1-6, with a tentative D call TRBD1 (6 bases). Trimming took 4 bases from V and 7 from J, leaving 14 bases between them. Germline V CDR1 and CDR2: SEHNR, FQNEAQ (reference sequence). CDR3 length: 15 amino acids.

This clonotype occurred many times. The gene calls are TRBV6-2 or TRBV6-3 and TRBJ1-5, with 7 bases aligning to TRBD1. CDR3 length: 15 residues. Germline loops: CDR1 MNHEY, CDR2 SVGEGT. The trim removed 2 bases at V and 3 bases at J, leaving 4 bases unmatched. Here the CDR3 DNA reads TGTGCCAGCAGTTACAGTGGACAGGTCAATCAGCCCCAGCATTTT. This translates into CASSYSGQVNQPQHF.

This clonotype was recorded at least ten times. The gene calls are TRBV7-8 and TRBJ2-7; D not certain. V lost 2 bases and J 4 bases, leaving 15 bases between the germline ends. The CDR3 spans 15 residues. CDR1 is SGHVS, CDR2 FQNEAQ, per germline. This chain's CDR3 is CASSLLGNLLYEQYF. CDR3 DNA: TGTGCCAGCAGCTTACTGGGAAACCTTTTATACGAGCAGTACTTC.

The CDR3 coding sequence is TGTGCCAGCAGCGCTGGCGGGAGTTCGACCTACGAGCAGTACTTC. Its protein product is CASSAGGSSTYEQYF. The gene calls are TRBV9 and TRBJ2-7; 7 bases match TRBD2. The CDR3 spans 15 residues. Germline V CDR1 and CDR2: SGDLS, YYNGEE. The J segment lost 2 bases and the V segment lost 3 bases, leaving 8 bases of the junction unmatched.

The chain combines TRBV10-3 with TRBJ2-1, with D tentatively TRBD2 (5 bases). The V end was cut by 6 bases, the J end by 10 bases, with 16 bases between. CDR1 is ENHRY, CDR2 SYGVKD, per germline. The CDR3 contains 13 residues. DNA of the CDR3: TGTGCCATCAGGGGGAGTGTGGGAGAAGAGCAGTTCTTC. This gives the protein CAIRGSVGEEQFF.

The table lists this clonotype with many counts. The chain joins TRBV6-5 to TRBJ2-7, with D possibly TRBD2 on 6 matching bases. Germline values: CDR1 MNHEY, CDR2 SVGAGI. Trimming left V 5 bases short and J 2 bases short, with 13 bases between. CDR3 length: 14 residues. Written as DNA, the CDR3 is TGTGCCAGCAGTAGTAAGCGGGCAACCTACGAGCAGTACTTC. As protein: CASSSKRATYEQYF.

CDR3 sequence: CASSRDDRNQPQHF. The CDR3 nucleotides read TGTGCCAGCAGTAGGGACGATCGCAATCAGCCCCAGCATTTT. This chain links TRBV2 with TRBJ1-5; a weak D match, TRBD1 (5 bases). The CDR3 has 14 amino acids. Germline CDR1 reads SNHLY; CDR2 reads FYNNEI. Trimming left V 5 bases short and J 2 bases short, with 10 bases between.

The chain has TRBV10-2 and TRBJ1-2; D may be TRBD1 (5 bases). Germline loops: CDR1 WSHSY, CDR2 SAAADI. V was shortened by 3 bases and J by 4 bases, with 6 bases between the two germline ends. The CDR3 runs 12 residues. The CDR3 DNA reads TGCGCCAGCAGTGAACAGGCCTATGGCTACACCTTC. It translates to CASSEQAYGYTF.

This clonotype was seen only once. Germline is not matched at one junction end, which may reflect a read error. V and J are TRBV10-2 and TRBJ1-2, with D unclear. Germline lookup yields CDR1 WSHSY and CDR2 SAAADI. The CDR3 runs to 14 residues. CDR3 sequence: CASPPRGPCYGYTF. In nucleotides, the CDR3 is TGTGCCAGCCCCCCACGCGGTCCCTGCTATGGCTACACCTTC.

The chain has TRBV18 and TRBJ2-7; D may be TRBD1 (6 bases). V shed 4 bases and J shed 3 bases, with 16 bases lying between them. Germline assignment: CDR1 KGHSH and CDR2 LQKENI. This CDR3 spans 15 amino acids. For the CDR3, the DNA is TGTGCCAGCTCACATGGACAGACCCCGAACTACGAGCAGTACTTC. Translated: CASSHGQTPNYEQYF.

This clonotype was seen ten or more times. The chain recombines TRBV12-3 or TRBV12-4 with TRBJ1-2; D is unresolved. The CDR3 spans 14 residues. V shed 6 bases and J shed 4 bases, with 15 bases lying between them. CDR3 sequence: CASSPGSLTYGYTF. The CDR3 DNA reads TGTGCCAGCAGCCCCGGGAGCTTAACCTATGGCTACACCTTC.

This clonotype was detected only a few times. V gene TRBV2 combines with J gene TRBJ2-7; a weak D match, TRBD2 (7 bases). The CDR3 is made up of 17 amino acids. Germline V lookup: CDR1 SNHLY, CDR2 FYNNEI. V lost 4 bases and J lost 4, with 23 bases in between. As DNA, the CDR3 is TGTGCCAGCAGTGGAGTCCCTCGGGGGGCGGCCGGGTACGAGCAGTACTTC. It encodes CASSGVPRGAAGYEQYF.

V gene TRBV6-1 combines with J gene TRBJ2-7; 7 bases match TRBD1. The CDR3 covers 16 residues. CDR1 is MNHNS and CDR2 is SASEGT in the germline V gene. V lost 8 bases and J lost 1; bases outside the gene matches: 14. CDR3 amino acids: CASSPLDRVRSYEQYF. For the CDR3, the DNA is TGTGCCAGCTCACCACTCGACAGGGTAAGGTCCTACGAGCAGTACTTC.

This clonotype has ten or more counts. The chain is built from TRBV20-1 and TRBJ2-7; possibly TRBD2 for D (5 bases). The CDR3 spans 12 residues. Trimming left V 3 bases short and J 1 base short, with 7 bases between. Looked up from germline, CDR1 is DFQATT and CDR2 is SNEGSKA (reference sequence). The CDR3 protein is CSARDWSYEQYF. In DNA, the CDR3 is TGCAGTGCTAGGGACTGGTCCTACGAGCAGTACTTC.

As regards this clonotype: This is likely a read error, given that the CDR3 carries no conserved phenylalanine or tryptophan at its end. No DNA is shown, since the ends of the CDR3 on it are uncertain; the CDR3 is the one TCRdb lists. This chain links TRBV6-5 with TRBJ1-1. The CDR3 has 11 amino acids, counting both end residues. The germline CDR1 and CDR2 sequences are MNHEY and SVGAGI. CDR3 in amino acids: CASSYSGTANY.

This clonotype has ten or more counts. The chain joins TRBV7-8 to TRBJ2-3, with 8 bases matching TRBD2. The germline V gene has CDR1 SGHVS and CDR2 FQNEAQ. V lost 7 bases to trimming and J lost 1 base; unmatched junction nucleotides: 13. The CDR3 contains 17 residues. This CDR3 is CASTAGGGAGGTDTQYF. CDR3 sequence (DNA): TGTGCCAGCACCGCGGGGGGAGGGGCGGGAGGCACAGATACGCAGTATTTT. Complete variable domain (other parts from reference TRBV7-8 and TRBJ2-3): GAGVSQSPRYKVAKRGQDVALRCDPISGHVSLFWYQQALGQGPEFLTYFQNEAQLDKSGLPSDRFFAERPEGSVSTLKIQRTQQEDSAVYLCASTAGGGAGGTDTQYFGPGTRLTVL.

The CDR3 nucleotides read TGTGCCAGCAGCCCCCTAGGGGTCGGCTACACCTTC. Its protein product is CASSPLGVGYTF. This chain connects TRBV7-8 to TRBJ1-2, with a possible D match to TRBD1 (5 bases). V lost 5 bases and J 8 bases, leaving 12 bases between the germline ends. There are 12 residues in the CDR3. Germline CDR1 is SGHVS and CDR2 is FQNEAQ.